Each of the 28 T cell receptor beta chains below was sequenced from the same sample in a study of CD8+ T cells in alopecia areata. In each case, RNA was isolated and then reverse transcribed into cDNA as the sequencing template. TCRdb keeps only in-frame clones here, not all; method: immunoSEQ multiplex PCR. The sample lists 200,000 to 250,000 clones, 50% to 70% occurring once. Treatment noted: oral pan-JAK inhibitor, 5-10 mg twice daily. The sample was CD4+ T cells sorted from blood, taken at week 4, from a patient treated with tofacitinib. The receptors were sampled from a human donor with alopecia areata.

This clone came up a few times. The chain has TRBV7-8 and TRBJ2-5; D unresolved. With 1 base removed from V and 4 bases from J, the gap between germline ends came to 7 bases. The CDR3 runs to 13 residues. Germline V gene lookup returns CDR1 SGHVS and CDR2 FQNEAQ. The CDR3, as DNA: TGTGCCAGCAGCTTAGGAGGCCTAGAGACCCAGTACTTC. Residues: CASSLGGLETQYF.

This rearrangement joins TRBV29-1 to TRBJ2-3, with TRBD1 identical over 7 bases. The CDR3 is made up of 13 amino acids. Germline trimming cut 7 bases from V and 1 base from J; bases unmatched to any gene: 5. CDR1 and CDR2 from the germline V gene are SQVTM and ANQGSEA. The CDR3: CSADRDGTDTQYF. CDR3 coding DNA: TGCAGCGCTGACAGGGATGGCACAGATACGCAGTATTTT.

The chain uses TRBV6-5 and TRBJ1-2, with TRBD1 as a possible D gene (5 bases). Germline CDR1 reads MNHEY; CDR2 reads SVGAGI. The V and J ends lost 10 bases and 2 bases respectively, with 14 bases between them. CDR3 size: 13 residues. Here the CDR3 reads CATSERQNYGYTF. DNA of the CDR3: TGTGCCACCTCAGAGAGACAGAACTATGGCTACACCTTC.

This clone was recorded once. The gene calls are TRBV7-2 and TRBJ2-1, with 8 nucleotides matching TRBD1. Per germline, CDR1 SGHTA and CDR2 FQGNSA. The CDR3 loop spans 16 amino acids. V was pared by 1 base and J by 9 bases, with 11 bases of the junction left unmatched. This CDR3 reads CASSLDLRTGTGEQFF. The CDR3 coding sequence is TGTGCCAGCAGCTTAGATCTTAGGACAGGGACTGGTGAGCAGTTCTTC.

The chain employs TRBV6-6 and TRBJ1-1; no clear D. Germline CDR1 and CDR2: MNHNY and SVGAGI (reference sequence). V lost 2 bases and J lost 0, with 7 bases in between. CDR3 length: 14 residues. DNA for the CDR3: TGTGCCAGCAGTTACGAGATCATGAACACTGAAGCTTTCTTT. Its translation: CASSYEIMNTEAFF.

CDR3 nucleotide sequence: TGTGCCAGCAGTGTCGACAGGCGGAACACTGAAGCTTTCTTT. The encoded protein is CASSVDRRNTEAFF. V and J are TRBV27 and TRBJ1-1; possibly TRBD1 for D (6 bases). Germline-derived CDR1 and CDR2 are MNHEY and SMNVEV (reference sequence). CDR3 length: 14 amino acids. V was pared by 5 bases and J by 1 base, with 11 bases between.

The gene calls are TRBV5-1 and TRBJ2-7; the D gene is possibly TRBD1 (6 bases). CDR1 and CDR2 (germline): SGHRS, YFSETQ. Between the trimmed V and J ends, which lost 0 bases and 6 bases, there was a span of 10 bases. There are 13 residues in the CDR3. The CDR3 here is CASSLGQGREQYF. The CDR3 DNA follows: TGCGCCAGCAGCTTGGGGCAGGGGCGCGAGCAGTACTTC.

The table lists this clone with a count of one. The chain is built from TRBV14 and TRBJ2-7; 7 bases are a match to TRBD1. The V gene's germline CDR1 is SGHDN and CDR2 FVKESK. The trim removed 3 bases at V and 3 bases at J, leaving 8 bases unmatched. CDR3 length: 15 amino acids. The CDR3 reads CASSQGTATFYEQYF. As DNA, the CDR3 is TGTGCCAGCAGCCAGGGGACAGCGACGTTCTACGAGCAGTACTTC.

The V gene is TRBV7-2, the J gene TRBJ1-2; weak D call: TRBD1 (5 bases). The CDR3 is 13 residues long. V was cut by 1 base and J by 6 bases, with 9 bases left in between. Germline CDR1 reads SGHTA; CDR2 reads FQGNSA. The CDR3 spells CASSLGRADGYTF. The DNA of the CDR3 is TGTGCCAGCAGCTTAGGCAGGGCTGATGGCTACACCTTC.

The V and J genes are TRBV5-1 and TRBJ2-7, with 9 bases lining up with TRBD1. The trim removed 2 bases at V and 10 bases at J, leaving 10 bases unmatched. The length of the CDR3 is 14 residues. CDR1 and CDR2 from the germline V gene are SGHRS and YFSETQ. The DNA for the CDR3 is TGCGCCAGCAGCTTTCCATTGACAGGGGGAAGACAGTACTTC. Its protein is CASSFPLTGGRQYF.

This chain links TRBV5-4 with TRBJ2-1, with D uncertain. With 4 bases removed from V and 7 bases from J, the gap between germline ends came to 9 bases. The germline V gene has CDR1 SGHNT and CDR2 YYREEE (reference sequence). The CDR3 is 12 amino acids. The CDR3 sequence: CASSTPLNEQFF. The CDR3 region has the DNA TGTGCCAGCAGCACGCCGTTGAATGAGCAGTTCTTC. The full variable domain, with the rest looked up from reference TRBV5-4 and TRBJ2-1, is ETGVTQSPTHLIKTRGQQVTLRCSSQSGHNTVSWYQQALGQGPQFIFQYYREEENGRGNFPPRFSGLQFPNYSSELNVNALELDDSALYLCASSTPLNEQFFGPGTRLTVL.

This clone was counted a single time. DNA of the CDR3: TGTGCCAGCAGCGTAGTGCAGGGGTACTCCTACGAGCAGTACTTC. Its protein is CASSVVQGYSYEQYF. The chain is built from TRBV9 and TRBJ2-7; a weak D match, TRBD1 (6 bases). This CDR3 has 15 amino acids. V shed 0 bases and J shed 0 bases, with 10 bases lying between them. Germline V gene lookup returns CDR1 SGDLS and CDR2 YYNGEE.

This clone was recorded a few times. The chain links TRBV28 to TRBJ1-1, with 8 bases matching TRBD1. The CDR3 is made up of 13 amino acids. Trimming cost V 5 bases and J 8 bases; bases outside gene matches: 7. Germline lookup yields CDR1 MDHEN and CDR2 SYDVKM. CDR3 residues: CASSRTGGREAFF. The CDR3 coding sequence is TGTGCCAGCAGTCGTACAGGGGGTAGGGAAGCTTTCTTT.

In this sample, this clone turned up many times. The rearrangement links TRBV23-1 to TRBJ1-1, with D tentatively TRBD1 (5 bases). TRBV23-1 is noted as an ORF with a role that remains uncertain. Trimming stripped 9 bases from V and 7 bases from J, with 18 bases between. CDR3 length: 13 residues. This CDR3 reads CAREGQELIEAFF. In DNA, the CDR3 is TGCGCCAGAGAGGGGCAGGAGTTGATTGAAGCTTTCTTT.

The chain employs TRBV4-1 and TRBJ2-2; D may be TRBD2 (6 bases). CDR1 is MGHRA, CDR2 YSYEKL, per germline. The CDR3 totals 18 residues. The ends were cut back, 0 bases at V and 0 bases at J, with 14 bases in the middle. Written as DNA, the CDR3 is TGCGCCAGCAGCCAAGATCGGGGCGGGGCTTCGAACACCGGGGAGCTGTTTTTT. It translates to CASSQDRGGASNTGELFF.

This clone came up a few times. CDR3 sequence: CASSLYSGTRTYEQYF. CDR3 sequence (DNA): TGTGCCAGCAGTTTATACTCCGGGACACGGACCTACGAGCAGTACTTC. V and J are TRBV27 and TRBJ2-7; tentatively, D is TRBD1 (6 bases). V lost 1 base, J lost 2 bases, and 15 bases lay in between. The CDR3 contains 16 residues. Germline V gene data show CDR1 as MNHEY and CDR2 as SMNVEV (reference sequence).

The rearrangement joins TRBV13 to TRBJ1-2; the D gene is possibly TRBD1 (5 bases). Looked up from germline, CDR1 is PRHDT and CDR2 is FYEKMQ (reference sequence). The CDR3 has 13 residues. V lost 3 bases and J 2 bases, leaving 7 bases between the germline ends. CDR3 protein: CASSLSGNYGYTF. The CDR3 DNA is TGTGCCAGCAGCTTGTCAGGGAACTATGGCTACACCTTC.

Only a few counts were recorded for this clone. The J gene is TRBJ1-1, the V gene TRBV4-1; TRBD1 aligns across 7 bases. Germline CDR1 and CDR2: MGHRA and YSYEKL. This CDR3 has 14 residues. The V and J ends lost 4 bases and 5 bases, in that order; junction bases with no gene match: 7. For the CDR3, the DNA is TGCGCCAGCAGCCCGACATACAGGGGAACTGAAGCTTTCTTT. Protein: CASSPTYRGTEAFF.

Only a few counts were recorded for this clone. This chain uses TRBV5-1 with TRBJ2-7, with D possibly TRBD2 on 5 matching bases. Looked up from germline, CDR1 is SGHRS and CDR2 is YFSETQ. The CDR3 is 13 amino acids. Trimming stripped 2 bases from V and 6 bases from J, with 12 bases between. This chain's CDR3 is CASSFPGSGEQYF. The CDR3 nucleotides are TGCGCCAGCAGCTTTCCGGGATCGGGCGAGCAGTACTTC.

This chain uses TRBV9 with TRBJ2-3; tentatively, D is TRBD2 (6 bases). The CDR3 length is 13 residues. V was cut by 4 bases and J by 6 bases, with 12 bases left in between. CDR1 SGDLS and CDR2 YYNGEE come from the germline V gene. The DNA for the CDR3 is TGTGCCAGCAGCCCCACGGGAGTCGATACGCAGTATTTT. Its translation: CASSPTGVDTQYF.

The chain links TRBV27 to TRBJ2-5; 9 bases fit TRBD2. The CDR3 extends over 14 amino acids. Per germline, CDR1 MNHEY and CDR2 SMNVEV (reference sequence). Unmatched junction bases numbered 6, after V lost 5 bases and J lost 5 bases. The CDR3 loop reads CASSPSGDGETQYF. Here the CDR3 DNA reads TGTGCCAGCAGTCCTAGCGGGGATGGGGAGACCCAGTACTTC.

J is TRBJ1-6 and V is TRBV9, with 9 positions matching TRBD1. V shed 4 bases and J 8 bases; nucleotides not matched to a gene: 4. Germline V lookup: CDR1 SGDLS, CDR2 YYNGEE. The CDR3 consists of 14 residues. Written as DNA, the CDR3 is TGTGCCAGCAGCAGCGGACAGGGGCATTCACCCCTCCACTTT. Its translation: CASSSGQGHSPLHF.

The chain carries TRBV7-9 and TRBJ1-2, with D possibly matching TRBD1 (5 bases). The CDR3 is 14 residues long. Deletions cut 3 bases from V and 6 bases from J, with 14 bases between. Germline V gives CDR1 SEHNR, CDR2 FQNEAQ (reference sequence). CDR3 sequence: CASSFSRREDGYTF. The CDR3 nucleotides read TGTGCCAGCAGCTTTTCTCGCAGGGAGGATGGCTACACCTTC. Combining the CDR3 with reference TRBV7-9 and TRBJ1-2 gives the whole variable domain DTGVSQNPRHKITKRGQNVTFRCDPISEHNRLYWYRQTLGQGPEFLTYFQNEAQLEKSRLLSDRFSAERPKGSFSTLEIQRTEQGDSAMYLCASSFSRREDGYTFGSGTRLTVV.

This chain connects TRBV29-1 to TRBJ2-5, with 10 nucleotides matching TRBD2. This CDR3 region has 17 residues. Losses at the gene ends were 4 bases for V and 3 bases for J; bases not matched to a gene: 14. CDR1 SQVTM and CDR2 ANQGSEA come from the germline V gene. The CDR3 region is CSVVPPSGGFPKETQYF. CDR3 DNA sequence: TGCAGCGTTGTACCGCCTAGCGGGGGCTTCCCCAAAGAGACCCAGTACTTC.

The chain recombines TRBV27 with TRBJ2-7; 10 bases are shared with TRBD2. The germline V gene has CDR1 MNHEY and CDR2 SMNVEV (reference sequence). The J segment lost 4 bases and the V segment lost 5 bases, leaving 8 bases of the junction unmatched. The CDR3 contains 15 residues. CDR3 bases: TGTGCCAGCAGTGGGTCAGCGGGGGGGACATACGAGCAGTACTTC. This translates into CASSGSAGGTYEQYF.

This clone was recorded a few times. The chain recombines TRBV4-3 with TRBJ1-2; possible D gene TRBD1, 5 bases. The CDR3 has 14 amino acids. CDR1 and CDR2 (germline): LGHNA, YSLEER. V was cut by 1 base and J by 3 bases, with 9 bases left in between. The DNA for the CDR3 is TGCGCCAGCAGCCAAGGGGGCAATGACTATGGCTACACCTTC. It translates to CASSQGGNDYGYTF.

The rearrangement joins TRBV29-1 to TRBJ2-4, with D uncertain. Trimming removed 7 bases at V and 0 bases at J, with 7 bases between. In germline, CDR1 is SQVTM, CDR2 ANQGSEA. The CDR3 runs 12 residues. Here the CDR3 DNA reads TGCAGCGCGTCTCTAGCCAAAAACATTCAGTACTTC. It yields the protein CSASLAKNIQYF.

The gene calls are TRBV29-1 and TRBJ2-3, with 13 bases identical to TRBD2. This CDR3 has 13 residues. Germline values: CDR1 SQVTM, CDR2 ANQGSEA. J was trimmed by 7 bases and V by 8 bases; bases with no gene match: 6. In DNA, the CDR3 is TGCAGCTTTCGGACTAGCGGGGGTAATACGCAGTATTTT. Translated, it gives CSFRTSGGNTQYF.